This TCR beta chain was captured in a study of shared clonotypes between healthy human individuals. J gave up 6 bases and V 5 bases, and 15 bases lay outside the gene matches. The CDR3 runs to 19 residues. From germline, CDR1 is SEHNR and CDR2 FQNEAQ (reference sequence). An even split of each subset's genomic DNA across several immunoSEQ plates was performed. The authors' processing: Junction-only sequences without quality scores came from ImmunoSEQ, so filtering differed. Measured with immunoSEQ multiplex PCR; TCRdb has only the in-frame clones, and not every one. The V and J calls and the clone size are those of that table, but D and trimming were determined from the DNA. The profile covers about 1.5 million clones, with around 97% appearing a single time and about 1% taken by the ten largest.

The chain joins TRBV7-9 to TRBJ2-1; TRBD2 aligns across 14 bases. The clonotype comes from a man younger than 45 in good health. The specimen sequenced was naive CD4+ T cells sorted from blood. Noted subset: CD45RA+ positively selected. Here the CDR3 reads CASSPRTGTSGSGINEQFF. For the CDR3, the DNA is TGTGCCAGCAGCCCGAGAACCGGGACTAGCGGGAGTGGAATCAATGAGCAGTTCTTC. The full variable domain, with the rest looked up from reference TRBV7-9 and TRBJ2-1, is DTGVSQNPRHKITKRGQNVTFRCDPISEHNRLYWYRQTLGQGPEFLTYFQNEAQLEKSRLLSDRFSAERPKGSFSTLEIQRTEQGDSAMYLCASSPRTGTSGSGINEQFFGPGTRLTVL.